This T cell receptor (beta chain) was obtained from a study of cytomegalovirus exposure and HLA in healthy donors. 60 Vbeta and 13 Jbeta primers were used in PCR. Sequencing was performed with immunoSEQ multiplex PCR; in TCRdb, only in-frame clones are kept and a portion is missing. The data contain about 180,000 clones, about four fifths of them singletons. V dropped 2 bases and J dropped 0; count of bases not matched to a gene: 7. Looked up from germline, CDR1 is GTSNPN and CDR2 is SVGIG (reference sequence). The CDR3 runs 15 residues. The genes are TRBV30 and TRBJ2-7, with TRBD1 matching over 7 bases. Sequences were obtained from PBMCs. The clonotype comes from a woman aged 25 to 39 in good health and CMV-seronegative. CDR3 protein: CAWSMETGSSYEQYF. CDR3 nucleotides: TGTGCCTGGAGTATGGAGACAGGGTCCTCCTACGAGCAGTACTTC. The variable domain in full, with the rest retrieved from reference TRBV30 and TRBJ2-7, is SQTIHQWPATLVQPVGSPLSLECTVEGTSNPNLYWYRQAAGRGLQLLFYSVGIGQISSEVPQNLSASRPQDRQFILSSKKLLLSDSGFYLCAWSMETGSSYEQYFGPGTRLTVT.